The 28 T cell receptor beta chains presented below share a single source sample, sequenced in a study of T cells after yellow fever vaccination. TCRdb used MiXCR to reprocess the 5' RACE reads, holding one entry per CDR3 protein. This repertoire shows about 58,000 distinct CDR3 sequences, around 6.5% found once; its top ten account for under 45%. The source material was CD8+ T cells sorted from PBMCs, sampled on the day of the first yellow fever vaccination. Receptor source: a man aged 18 to 29 who received the YFV17D yellow fever vaccine.

This clonotype was counted between two and nine times. V is TRBV6-6 and J is TRBJ2-1; possible D gene TRBD1, 6 bases. Trimming took off 8 bases at V and 7 bases at J, with 9 bases between the two ends. The CDR3 length is 11 residues. CDR1 is MNHNY, CDR2 SVGAGI, per germline (reference sequence). The CDR3 DNA sequence: TGTGCCAGCGGAAGGGGGAATGAGCAGTTCTTC. Translated, it gives CASGRGNEQFF.

This clonotype was picked up many times. The chain employs TRBV20-1 and TRBJ2-7, with D hard to call. The V end was cut by 1 base, the J end by 6 bases, with 13 bases between. This CDR3 comprises 13 residues. The germline V gene has CDR1 DFQATT and CDR2 SNEGSKA (reference sequence). As DNA, the CDR3 is TGCAGTGCTAGAGCGTGGAGTCGGCTCGAGCAGTACTTC. Translated: CSARAWSRLEQYF.

The V and J genes are TRBV5-1 and TRBJ2-3; D remains ambiguous. CDR1 is SGHRS and CDR2 is YFSETQ in the germline V gene. CDR3 length: 15 residues. The V end was cut by 2 bases, the J end by 0 bases, with 10 bases between. CDR3 amino acids: CASSFVGYSTDTQYF. CDR3 nucleotide sequence: TGCGCCAGCAGCTTTGTGGGGTACAGCACAGATACGCAGTATTTT.

At least ten counts were recorded for this clonotype. J is TRBJ2-7 and V is TRBV4-3, with 9 bases identical to TRBD1. CDR1 is LGHNA, CDR2 YSLEER, per germline. The CDR3 runs 14 residues. The trim removed 4 bases at V and 2 bases at J, leaving 3 bases unmatched. CDR3 DNA: TGCGCCAGCAGCCGAGGGACAGGGACCTACGAGCAGTACTTC. Translated: CASSRGTGTYEQYF.

The table lists this clonotype with many counts. The chain combines TRBV12-3 or TRBV12-4 with TRBJ1-2; the match to TRBD1 covers 9 bases. With V trimmed by 6 bases and J by 5 bases, 7 bases remained unmatched. The CDR3 is 14 amino acids. The CDR3 protein is CASRGQGRDYGYTF. CDR3 in DNA: TGTGCCAGCAGAGGACAGGGGAGGGATTATGGCTACACCTTC.

This clonotype was observed many times. The rearrangement links TRBV6-4 to TRBJ2-3; 7 bases match TRBD1. Germline V CDR1 and CDR2: MRHNA, SNTAGT. The CDR3 is made up of 14 amino acids. The ends lost 6 bases at V and 0 bases at J; junction bases unmatched: 3. In DNA, the CDR3 is TGTGCCAGCAGGCCGGGACAGAGCACAGATACGCAGTATTTT. The encoded protein is CASRPGQSTDTQYF.

This clonotype was counted only a few times. The rearrangement joins TRBV7-2 to TRBJ2-5; tentatively, D is TRBD1 (6 bases). V was trimmed by 3 bases and J by 4 bases, leaving 18 bases between them. Per germline, CDR1 SGHTA and CDR2 FQGNSA. The CDR3 sequence is 16 residues long. CDR3 sequence: CASSLEQGPLGETQYF. The CDR3 DNA sequence: TGTGCCAGCAGCTTGGAACAGGGCCCCCTAGGAGAGACCCAGTACTTC.

This clonotype was counted only a few times. The chain recombines TRBV11-2 with TRBJ1-1; weak D call: TRBD1 (6 bases). Germline V gives CDR1 SGHAT, CDR2 FQNNGV. The CDR3 runs to 14 residues. V lost 5 bases to trimming and J lost 2 bases, with 12 bases between them. CDR3 amino acids: CASSPRQANTEAFF. The CDR3 DNA sequence: TGTGCCAGCAGCCCCCGACAGGCCAACACTGAAGCTTTCTTT.

This clonotype was seen a few times. The genes are TRBV13 and TRBJ2-1; TRBD2 is a possible D gene (5 bases). V lost 4 bases to trimming and J lost 0 bases, with 13 bases between them. CDR1 is PRHDT and CDR2 is FYEKMQ in the germline V gene (reference sequence). The CDR3 is 16 residues long. The CDR3 nucleotides read TGTGCCAGCAGCTCCCACGAGGGTATCTCCTACAATGAGCAGTTCTTC. It yields the protein CASSSHEGISYNEQFF.

At least ten counts were recorded for this clonotype. The rearrangement uses TRBV24-1 and TRBJ2-1, with 11 bases that match TRBD2. The CDR3 is 17 amino acids. CDR1 is KGHDR, CDR2 SFDVKD, per germline. Trimming took 4 bases from V and 5 from J; bases not matched to a gene: 9. CDR3 residues: CATSEPSLAGVDNEQFF. CDR3 bases: TGTGCCACCAGTGAGCCGTCACTAGCGGGGGTCGACAATGAGCAGTTCTTC.

This clonotype was seen at least ten times. The chain couples TRBV20-1 to TRBJ1-5, with TRBD1 identical over 7 bases. The CDR3 spans 12 residues. Germline CDR1 reads DFQATT; CDR2 reads SNEGSKA (reference sequence). J gave up 5 bases and V 6 bases, and 4 bases lay outside the gene matches. CDR3 in amino acids: CSAGTVDQPQHF. The CDR3, as DNA: TGCAGTGCCGGGACAGTGGATCAGCCCCAGCATTTT.

This clonotype was detected ten times or more. The rearrangement links TRBV4-3 to TRBJ2-7; TRBD1 matches 10 bases. V shed 3 bases, J shed 1 base, and the junction held 12 bases outside the gene matches. The germline V gene encodes CDR1 LGHNA and CDR2 YSLEER. The CDR3 has 18 residues. The CDR3 sequence: CASSQGIRTGGLSYEQYF. In nucleotides, the CDR3 is TGCGCCAGCAGCCAGGGGATCCGGACAGGGGGTTTATCCTACGAGCAGTACTTC.

In this sample, this clonotype turned up a few times. The chain links TRBV19 to TRBJ2-1, with TRBD2 as a possible D gene (5 bases). Germline-derived CDR1 and CDR2 are LNHDA and SQIVND (reference sequence). The CDR3 loop spans 13 amino acids. Trimming stripped 3 bases from V and 6 bases from J, with 9 bases between. The DNA of the CDR3 is TGTGCCAGTAGTATCTCGGCGGGCAATGAGCAGTTCTTC. Amino acids: CASSISAGNEQFF.

This clonotype was recorded many times. In DNA, the CDR3 is TGTGCCAGCAGCTTATGGGGGCCTGGGGCCAACGTCCTGACTTTC. It yields the protein CASSLWGPGANVLTF. The genes are TRBV11-1 and TRBJ2-6; TRBD1 is a possible D gene (6 bases). Looked up from germline, CDR1 is SGHAT and CDR2 is FQDESV (reference sequence). The CDR3 totals 15 residues. Trimming stripped 2 bases from V and 2 bases from J, with 7 bases between.

This clonotype showed up just a few times. CDR3 sequence: CASSPPSFGTEAFF. The CDR3 DNA sequence: TGCGCCAGCAGCCCCCCTTCTTTCGGCACTGAAGCTTTCTTT. V and J are TRBV4-1 and TRBJ1-1; no reliable D call. Germline loops: CDR1 MGHRA, CDR2 YSYEKL. The CDR3 consists of 14 residues. V shed 4 bases and J shed 4 bases, with 13 bases lying between them.

This clonotype came up a few times. The chain recombines TRBV7-9 with TRBJ2-1; 14 nucleotides agree with TRBD2. CDR1 is SEHNR and CDR2 is FQNEAQ in the germline V gene (reference sequence). The CDR3 runs to 16 residues. V shed 5 bases and J 9 bases; nucleotides not matched to a gene: 9. The CDR3 region is CASSHPTSGGAGEQFF. CDR3 DNA sequence: TGTGCCAGCAGCCACCCGACTAGCGGGGGGGCCGGTGAGCAGTTCTTC.

The V and J genes are TRBV29-1 and TRBJ2-3; D remains ambiguous. Trimming pared 3 bases from V and 0 bases from J, leaving 10 bases between. Germline loops: CDR1 SQVTM, CDR2 ANQGSEA. This CDR3 has 14 residues. The CDR3 bases are TGCAGCGTTGATCCAGGTTTTAGCACAGATACGCAGTATTTT. Encoded protein: CSVDPGFSTDTQYF.

V and J are TRBV27 and TRBJ2-7; tentative D call: TRBD2 (7 bases). In germline, CDR1 is MNHEY, CDR2 SMNVEV (reference sequence). The CDR3 loop spans 14 amino acids. The V end was cut by 8 bases, the J end by 0 bases, with 14 bases between. CDR3 coding DNA: TGTGCCAGCCGCCCGGGGGGCCTCTCCTACGAGCAGTACTTC. It codes for CASRPGGLSYEQYF.

The chain has TRBV27 and TRBJ2-5; TRBD1 matches 12 bases. The J segment lost 5 bases and the V segment lost 9 bases, leaving 7 bases of the junction unmatched. CDR1 is MNHEY and CDR2 is SMNVEV in the germline V gene (reference sequence). CDR3 length equals 14 residues. CDR3 protein: CARSTGTGGETQYF. The DNA of the CDR3 is TGTGCCAGGAGTACCGGGACAGGGGGCGAGACCCAGTACTTC.

This clonotype was recorded many times. CDR3 nucleotides: TGTGCCAGCAGCTCGACCTCGGGACTAGCTGGAGAGACCCAGTACTTC. As protein: CASSSTSGLAGETQYF. The chain recombines TRBV7-8 with TRBJ2-5; 9 bases are shared with TRBD2. The CDR3 length is 16 residues. The germline V gene encodes CDR1 SGHVS and CDR2 FQNEAQ. After removal of 4 bases from V and 4 bases from J, the junction contained 10 bases not matched to a gene. Variable domain in full (rest from reference TRBV7-8 and TRBJ2-5): GAGVSQSPRYKVAKRGQDVALRCDPISGHVSLFWYQQALGQGPEFLTYFQNEAQLDKSGLPSDRFFAERPEGSVSTLKIQRTQQEDSAVYLCASSSTSGLAGETQYFGPGTRLLVL.

This clonotype was recorded many times. V gene TRBV20-1 combines with J gene TRBJ1-2; 9 positions agree with TRBD1. Germline V CDR1 and CDR2: DFQATT, SNEGSKA (reference sequence). The CDR3 spans 13 residues. Written as DNA, the CDR3 is TGCAGAGGGACAGGGATTGGGTCCTATGGCTACACCTTC. It specifies CRGTGIGSYGYTF.

This chain links TRBV4-3 with TRBJ2-7; 10 positions match TRBD2. Trimming took 4 bases from V and 1 from J; bases not matched to a gene: 7. CDR1 is LGHNA, CDR2 YSLEER, per germline. The CDR3 is 16 amino acids. The CDR3 coding sequence is TGCGCCAGCAGCCCGGGTCTAGCGGGGGAGTCCTACGAGCAGTACTTC. This encodes CASSPGLAGESYEQYF.

This clonotype was picked up many times. DNA for the CDR3: TGCGCCAGCAGCTTGGTGCCTTACACCGGGGAGCTGTTTTTT. Translated, it gives CASSLVPYTGELFF. The J gene is TRBJ2-2, the V gene TRBV5-1; no clear D. In germline, CDR1 is SGHRS, CDR2 YFSETQ. The CDR3 length is 14 residues. The V end was cut by 0 bases, the J end by 3 bases, with 6 bases between.

V usage is TRBV5-4 and J usage is TRBJ2-3; D call uncertain. CDR3 length: 14 amino acids. Trimming left V 7 bases short and J 6 bases short, with 18 bases between. Germline CDR1 is SGHNT and CDR2 is YYREEE (reference sequence). This chain's CDR3 is CASHRRLLADTQYF. The CDR3 DNA reads TGTGCCAGCCATCGGCGATTGCTCGCGGATACGCAGTATTTT.

The table lists this clonotype with a few counts. The rearrangement joins TRBV5-1 to TRBJ2-7, with D tentatively TRBD1 (5 bases). CDR1 SGHRS and CDR2 YFSETQ come from the germline V gene. V was cut by 0 bases and J by 2 bases, with 12 bases left in between. The CDR3 sequence is 15 residues long. In DNA form, the CDR3 reads TGCGCCAGCAGCTTGGCCGAGACAGAGACCTACGAGCAGTACTTC. This sequence encodes CASSLAETETYEQYF.

This clonotype was seen a handful of times. The chain has TRBV6-5 and TRBJ2-5; TRBD2 matches 11 bases. Trimming at V came to 6 bases and at J to 5 bases, leaving 11 bases not matched to a gene. The CDR3 is 16 residues long. In germline, CDR1 is MNHEY, CDR2 SVGAGI. The CDR3 nucleotides read TGTGCCAGCAGCAGCCTAACTAGCGGGGGCGTTGAGACCCAGTACTTC. It is translated as CASSSLTSGGVETQYF.

This clonotype was seen ten or more times. The V and J genes are TRBV28 and TRBJ1-1; 7 bases match TRBD1. The germline gives CDR1 MDHEN, CDR2 SYDVKM. With V trimmed by 6 bases and J by 6 bases, 10 bases remained unmatched. This CDR3 is built from 14 residues. The CDR3 loop reads CASSRGQVVPEAFF. CDR3 coding DNA: TGTGCCAGCAGCCGAGGACAGGTAGTCCCTGAAGCTTTCTTT.

This clonotype was recorded a few times. The rearrangement links TRBV30 to TRBJ2-5; 7 bases line up with TRBD1. Trimming took 5 bases from V and 5 from J; bases not matched to a gene: 14. CDR1 and CDR2 from the germline V gene are GTSNPN and SVGIG (reference sequence). The CDR3 extends over 15 amino acids. The CDR3 region is CAWGPGTVSGETQYF. The CDR3 region has the DNA TGTGCCTGGGGGCCCGGGACAGTCTCTGGGGAGACCCAGTACTTC. The whole variable domain, remainder taken from reference TRBV30 and TRBJ2-5, is SQTIHQWPATLVQPVGSPLSLECTVEGTSNPNLYWYRQAAGRGLQLLFYSVGIGQISSEVPQNLSASRPQDRQFILSSKKLLLSDSGFYLCAWGPGTVSGETQYFGPGTRLLVL.